This T cell receptor beta chain was retrieved from a study of blood T cell repertoires in COVID-19. About the study: Acute-phase and convalescent COVID-19 samples originated in the United States, Italy and Spain. T cells, B-cell-depleted T cells, or PBMCs supplied cDNA or gDNA.

Libraries were prepared by immunoSEQ multiplex PCR; TCRdb keeps only in-frame clonotypes and omits some of them. Among 250,000 to 350,000 clones listed, approximately 91% were seen once. CDR3 length: 15 amino acids. V was trimmed by 2 bases and J by 1 base, leaving 9 bases between them. From germline, CDR1 is MDHEN and CDR2 SYDVKM. The sample consisted of PBMCs or T cells enriched from blood (not recorded which). This TCR was recovered from a woman aged 30 to 39 who had recovered from COVID-19. The rearrangement joins TRBV28 to TRBJ1-5, with D hard to call. The CDR3 sequence: CASSLRDKSNQPQHF. CDR3 in DNA: TGTGCCAGCAGTTTACGGGATAAGAGCAATCAGCCCCAGCATTTT.